This T cell receptor (beta chain) was obtained from a study of identical twins. Study-level results: Twins shared beta out-of-frame sequences in excess, but this excess was weaker.

This clonotype was observed a few times. Its specificity is not known. The CDR3 covers 16 residues. V lost 4 bases and J 0 bases, leaving 13 bases between the germline ends. CDR1 is MNHNS, CDR2 SASEGT, per germline. Using its own MiXCR run on the 5' RACE reads, TCRdb lists one record per CDR3 protein. The sample lists roughly 350,000 distinct CDR3 sequences, roughly an eighth occurring once. The data were also submitted as part of a second study, on yellow fever vaccine responses in identical twins. This second study notes: The T cell response to vaccination in identical twins was reportedly partly convergent and partly personalized.

This chain joins TRBV6-1 and TRBJ2-1; D is unclear. Sequenced material: CD8+ T cells sorted from blood. This clonotype was obtained from a woman younger than 30 in good health. Here the CDR3 DNA reads TGTGCCAGCAGTGGCATAGCTGAGAGCTCCTACAATGAGCAGTTCTTC. The encoded protein is CASSGIAESSYNEQFF.